A single sample gave rise to the 28 T cell receptor beta chains below, sequenced in a study of PD-1 blockade in classical Hodgkin lymphoma. Data came from immunoSEQ multiplex PCR; TCRdb stores just in-frame clones and leaves some out. Altogether about 58,000 clones are present, under 95% being singletons, with the ten largest covering under 11%. Relapses following autologous stem cell transplantation were seen in all patients, with brentuximab vedotin exposure varying. The sample consisted of peripheral blood mononuclear cells (PBMCs), taken before the second cycle of nivolumab. The receptor source for this set is a human donor with classical Hodgkin lymphoma.

The J gene is TRBJ2-7, the V gene TRBV9; TRBD2 matches at 9 bases. V was pared by 4 bases and J by 3 bases, with 8 bases of the junction left unmatched. The CDR3 spans 15 residues. The germline V gene has CDR1 SGDLS and CDR2 YYNGEE. The CDR3 coding sequence is TGTGCCAGCAGCCGTAAGGGGACTAGCCTCTACGAGCAGTACTTC. Translation gives CASSRKGTSLYEQYF.

Many counts were recorded for this clone. The chain employs TRBV4-2 and TRBJ1-2, with 9 bases that match TRBD1. The J segment lost 4 bases and the V segment lost 0 bases, leaving 6 bases of the junction unmatched. Germline V gives CDR1 LGHNA, CDR2 YNFKEQ. The CDR3 runs to 16 residues. The CDR3 is CASSQDLAGQGYGYTF. In nucleotides, the CDR3 is TGTGCCAGCAGCCAAGATCTTGCGGGACAGGGCTATGGCTACACCTTC.

The chain links TRBV30 to TRBJ2-5, with D unclear. The length of the CDR3 is 13 residues. In germline, CDR1 is GTSNPN, CDR2 SVGIG (reference sequence). Trimming took off 0 bases at V and 11 bases at J, with 16 bases between the two ends. CDR3 amino acids: CAWSVGDGVGQYF. Written as DNA, the CDR3 is TGTGCCTGGAGTGTAGGCGATGGGGTTGGGCAGTACTTC.

Judged by abundance, this clone is medium-sized. J is TRBJ1-3 and V is TRBV10-3; 7 bases line up with TRBD1. J lost 0 bases, V lost 4 bases, and 3 bases had no gene match. Looked up from germline, CDR1 is ENHRY and CDR2 is SYGVKD. The CDR3 length is 15 residues. CDR3 DNA sequence: TGTGCCATCAGTGGCGGGACAGACTCTGGAAACACCATATATTTT. It codes for CAISGGTDSGNTIYF.

This clone appeared once. The chain employs TRBV19 and TRBJ2-1; a possible D gene is TRBD2 (6 bases). Germline-derived CDR1 and CDR2 are LNHDA and SQIVND (reference sequence). There are 15 residues in the CDR3. V was shortened by 4 bases and J by 1 base, with 11 bases between the two germline ends. DNA for the CDR3: TGTGCCAGTAGTAGGGGGACTCCATCCTACAATGAGCAGTTCTTC. This gives the protein CASSRGTPSYNEQFF. The whole variable domain, remainder taken from reference TRBV19 and TRBJ2-1, is DGGITQSPKYLFRKEGQNVTLSCEQNLNHDAMYWYRQDPGQGLRLIYYSQIVNDFQKGDIAEGYSVSREKKESFPLTVTSAQKNPTAFYLCASSRGTPSYNEQFFGPGTRLTVL.

V and J are TRBV9 and TRBJ1-3; D not certain. Trimming pared 3 bases from V and 0 bases from J, leaving 16 bases between. Germline CDR1 reads SGDLS; CDR2 reads YYNGEE. This CDR3 is 17 amino acids long. CDR3 residues: CASSDPPDTSSGNTIYF. In DNA form, the CDR3 reads TGTGCCAGCAGCGACCCACCCGACACGAGCTCTGGAAACACCATATATTTT.

This rearrangement joins TRBV11-2 to TRBJ1-4; D is possibly TRBD1 (5 bases). Germline CDR1 reads SGHAT; CDR2 reads FQNNGV. This CDR3 region has 15 residues. Trimming took 5 bases from V and 3 from J, leaving 13 bases between them. The DNA of the CDR3 is TGTGCCAGCAGCCCAGGACATTCAGCTAATGAAAAACTGTTTTTT. It specifies CASSPGHSANEKLFF.

The chain carries TRBV7-2 and TRBJ2-7; 11 nucleotides agree with TRBD1. Trimming took 2 bases from V and 7 from J; bases not matched to a gene: 7. The CDR3 runs 15 residues. The germline V gene has CDR1 SGHTA and CDR2 FQGNSA. The CDR3 here is CASSLTDRGPREQYF. The CDR3 DNA sequence: TGTGCCAGCAGCTTAACGGACAGGGGGCCTAGAGAGCAGTACTTC.

This chain connects TRBV5-6 to TRBJ2-7; D remains ambiguous. V was trimmed by 4 bases and J by 0 bases, leaving 20 bases between them. The CDR3 spans 17 residues. Per the germline V gene, CDR1 is SGHDT and CDR2 is YYEEEE. As DNA, the CDR3 is TGTGCCAGCAGCACCTTGACGGCTGGGGTCCGCTCCTACGAGCAGTACTTC. This sequence encodes CASSTLTAGVRSYEQYF.

The rearrangement uses TRBV12-5 and TRBJ1-4; no reliable D call. The germline V gene has CDR1 LGHNT and CDR2 FRNRAP. The V end lost 10 bases, the J end lost 5 bases, and 14 bases lay between the germline ends. This CDR3 has 13 amino acids. The CDR3 DNA reads TGTGCTACCCCTCCGCCACTAAATGAAAAACTGTTTTTT. It codes for CATPPPLNEKLFF.

The chain combines TRBV19 with TRBJ1-3; D is uncertain. The CDR3 has 15 amino acids. Per germline, CDR1 LNHDA and CDR2 SQIVND (reference sequence). Trimming took off 9 bases at V and 0 bases at J, with 15 bases between the two ends. The CDR3 sequence is CASTSTHDSGNTIYF. Here the CDR3 DNA reads TGTGCCAGCACGAGCACACATGACTCTGGAAACACCATATATTTT.

The chain uses TRBV5-8 and TRBJ1-6, with 9 bases matching TRBD1. The CDR3 has 20 residues. After removal of 5 bases from V and 10 bases from J, the junction contained 25 bases not matched to a gene. From germline, CDR1 is SGHTS and CDR2 YDEGEE. The CDR3 nucleotides read TGTGCCAGCAGTTCCTTTGGGTCAAAAGTACAGGGGGCCAGGTACTCACCCCTCCACTTT. Its protein is CASSSFGSKVQGARYSPLHF.

The chain couples TRBV28 to TRBJ2-1; TRBD1 matches 8 bases. The V gene's germline CDR1 is MDHEN and CDR2 SYDVKM. This CDR3 has 16 residues. V shed 10 bases, J shed 5 bases, and the junction held 16 bases outside the gene matches. In DNA, the CDR3 is TGTGCCACGCTCACCTACGGACAGGGTAGCGACAATGAGCAGTTCTTC. Translated: CATLTYGQGSDNEQFF.

V usage is TRBV27 and J usage is TRBJ2-1; tentatively, D is TRBD2 (5 bases). The germline CDR1 and CDR2 sequences are MNHEY and SMNVEV (reference sequence). The CDR3 extends over 18 amino acids. V was clipped by 1 base and J by 8 bases, with 24 bases between them. CDR3 nucleotide sequence: TGTGCCAGCAGTTTATACGCCTTGGGGTCGGTAGCGTTCGATGAGCAGTTCTTC. The encoded protein is CASSLYALGSVAFDEQFF.

The chain combines TRBV5-1 with TRBJ1-1, with 9 bases identical to TRBD1. The CDR3 spans 15 residues. With V trimmed by 4 bases and J by 11 bases, 15 bases remained unmatched. Germline V gene data show CDR1 as SGHRS and CDR2 as YFSETQ. In DNA, the CDR3 is TGCGCCAGCAGCCCGGAGCCGGGACAGGGTAGTTCGGCTTTCTTT. Amino acid sequence: CASSPEPGQGSSAFF.

The V call is TRBV7-6, the J call TRBJ1-1; 8 nucleotides align to TRBD1. J was trimmed by 3 bases and V by 5 bases; bases with no gene match: 17. The CDR3 totals 18 residues. CDR1 is SGHVS, CDR2 FNYEAQ, per germline. DNA for the CDR3: TGTGCCAGCAGCCGGGATACTTCAGGGGGCGAGGGATACACTGAAGCTTTCTTT. Amino acids: CASSRDTSGGEGYTEAFF.

The chain joins TRBV7-9 to TRBJ2-1, with 11 bases fitting TRBD1. The CDR3 length is 19 residues. The junction had 16 bases not matched to a gene; V was cut back by 5 bases and J by 4 bases. Germline V CDR1 and CDR2: SEHNR, FQNEAQ (reference sequence). The CDR3 DNA reads TGTGCCAGCAGCGCCCCCACAATCCCGGGACAGGGGGAATACAATGAGCAGTTCTTC. Amino acid sequence: CASSAPTIPGQGEYNEQFF.

The chain couples TRBV7-9 to TRBJ2-4, with TRBD1 as a possible D gene (6 bases). The CDR3 totals 16 residues. Germline V lookup: CDR1 SEHNR, CDR2 FQNEAQ (reference sequence). V lost 5 bases and J lost 6, with 20 bases in between. The CDR3 is CASSQDLRGSGNIQYF. CDR3 coding DNA: TGTGCCAGCAGCCAGGACCTTAGGGGGTCGGGAAACATTCAGTACTTC.

The chain couples TRBV2 to TRBJ2-3, with 7 bases lining up with TRBD1. Germline-derived CDR1 and CDR2 are SNHLY and FYNNEI. Unmatched junction bases numbered 8, after V lost 7 bases and J lost 4 bases. The CDR3 spans 14 residues. The CDR3 DNA reads as TGTGCCAGCATATTAGACAGGGTGCCAGATACGCAGTATTTT. Its translation is CASILDRVPDTQYF.

J is TRBJ1-1 and V is TRBV18; TRBD1 is a possible D gene (5 bases). CDR1 is KGHSH, CDR2 LQKENI, per germline. This CDR3 has 13 amino acids. Trimming took 8 bases from V and 3 from J, leaving 13 bases between them. The CDR3 sequence: CASAGGSDTEAFF. The CDR3 nucleotides read TGTGCCAGCGCTGGGGGATCGGACACTGAAGCTTTCTTT.

The chain uses TRBV12-5 and TRBJ2-2; the D is unclear. Deletions cut 5 bases from V and 3 bases from J, with 1 base between. The CDR3 has 11 amino acids. Germline-derived CDR1 and CDR2 are LGHNT and FRNRAP. This CDR3 is CASGHTGELFF. The CDR3 coding sequence is TGTGCTAGTGGTCACACCGGGGAGCTGTTTTTT.

On this clone: A junction end diverges from the germline sequence, so it may reflect a read error. J is TRBJ2-4 and V is TRBV4-3; tentatively, D is TRBD1 or TRBD2 (6 bases each). Germline CDR1 and CDR2: LGHNA and YSLEER. The CDR3 length is 13 residues. The CDR3 protein is CASSQTGERAREF. In nucleotides, the CDR3 is TGCGCCAGCAGCCAGACAGGCGAGCGGGCTCGGGAGTTC.

The V and J genes are TRBV29-1 and TRBJ2-6, with D possibly matching TRBD2 (6 bases). Looked up from germline, CDR1 is SQVTM and CDR2 is ANQGSEA. CDR3 length equals 15 residues. Trimming took 0 bases from V and 4 from J, leaving 10 bases between them. Written as DNA, the CDR3 is TGCAGCGTTGAAGATCTGGAGGGAGGGGCCAACGTCCTGACTTTC. It yields the protein CSVEDLEGGANVLTF.

This rearrangement joins TRBV9 to TRBJ2-1; no clear D gene. V shed 0 bases and J shed 0 bases, with 10 bases lying between them. The germline CDR1 and CDR2 sequences are SGDLS and YYNGEE. This CDR3 comprises 16 residues. The CDR3 sequence is CASSVGSPGSYNEQFF. The CDR3 nucleotides are TGTGCCAGCAGCGTAGGGAGCCCAGGCTCCTACAATGAGCAGTTCTTC.

The rearrangement links TRBV27 to TRBJ1-5, with D unclear. V lost 3 bases to trimming and J lost 12 bases, with 18 bases between them. Germline V gene sequence: CDR1 MNHEY, CDR2 SMNVEV (reference sequence). This CDR3 spans 14 amino acids. The CDR3 DNA sequence: TGTGCCAGCAGTTTCCGGCCCGGCGGTCCGGGCCAGCATTTT. Translation gives CASSFRPGGPGQHF.

V is TRBV19 and J is TRBJ2-5; TRBD1 aligns across 10 bases. Trimming removed 2 bases from V and 5 bases from J; junction bases left unmatched: 2. Germline V gene data show CDR1 as LNHDA and CDR2 as SQIVND (reference sequence). The CDR3 covers 14 residues. CDR3 nucleotides: TGTGCCAGTAGTATAATGGGACAGGGGGAGACCCAGTACTTC. It specifies CASSIMGQGETQYF. Using reference TRBV19 and TRBJ2-5 for the parts outside the CDR3, the full variable domain is DGGITQSPKYLFRKEGQNVTLSCEQNLNHDAMYWYRQDPGQGLRLIYYSQIVNDFQKGDIAEGYSVSREKKESFPLTVTSAQKNPTAFYLCASSIMGQGETQYFGPGTRLLVL.

This clone was seen once. The V call is TRBV5-5, the J call TRBJ2-7; the D is unclear. The length of the CDR3 is 13 residues. The V and J ends lost 2 bases and 2 bases respectively, with 8 bases between them. The germline V gene encodes CDR1 SGHKS and CDR2 YYEKEE (reference sequence). CDR3 in amino acids: CASSFQVTYEQYF. The CDR3, as DNA: TGTGCCAGCAGCTTTCAGGTTACCTACGAGCAGTACTTC. Complete variable domain (other parts from reference TRBV5-5 and TRBJ2-7): DAGVTQSPTHLIKTRGQQVTLRCSPISGHKSVSWYQQVLGQGPQFIFQYYEKEERGRGNFPDRFSARQFPNYSSELNVNALLLGDSALYLCASSFQVTYEQYFGPGTRLTVT.

This chain links TRBV7-7 with TRBJ2-1; D is undetermined. The CDR3 is 15 amino acids. V shed 1 base and J shed 5 bases, with 12 bases lying between them. The V gene's germline CDR1 is SSHAT and CDR2 FNYEAQ (reference sequence). CDR3 in amino acids: CASSLEMNPDNEQFF. CDR3 nucleotide sequence: TGTGCCAGCAGCTTAGAGATGAACCCCGACAATGAGCAGTTCTTC.